Following are 10 T cell receptor beta chains from one sample sequenced in a study of blood T cell repertoires in COVID-19. Using immunoSEQ multiplex PCR, the repertoire was profiled, and TCRdb retains in-frame clones only, with some absent. The sample lists approximately 290,000 clones, roughly 87% occurring once. Sequences were obtained from peripheral blood. These receptors were obtained from a man between 18 and 35 years old with active or convalescent COVID-19.

The chain employs TRBV11-2 and TRBJ2-7, with 7 bases fitting TRBD2. The germline V gene encodes CDR1 SGHAT and CDR2 FQNNGV. The CDR3 is 15 residues long. Trimming at V came to 7 bases and at J to 3 bases, leaving 12 bases not matched to a gene. The CDR3 protein is CASTQPGEGIYEQYF. As DNA, the CDR3 is TGTGCCAGCACCCAACCGGGGGAGGGGATCTACGAGCAGTACTTC.

The J gene is TRBJ2-7, the V gene TRBV19; 10 bases line up with TRBD1. Germline loops: CDR1 LNHDA, CDR2 SQIVND (reference sequence). V was pared by 4 bases and J by 0 bases, with 0 bases of the junction left unmatched. CDR3 size: 14 residues. The DNA of the CDR3 is TGTGCCAGTAGTAGGGACAGGGGCTCCTACGAGCAGTACTTC. Its protein product is CASSRDRGSYEQYF.

The chain is built from TRBV12-3 or TRBV12-4 and TRBJ2-7; the D gene is possibly TRBD2 (6 bases). Deletions cut 7 bases from V and 6 bases from J, with 13 bases between. The CDR3 extends over 12 amino acids. The CDR3 spells CASTIGRREQYF. The CDR3 DNA follows: TGTGCCAGCACTATTGGGAGGCGCGAGCAGTACTTC.

The chain combines TRBV5-8 with TRBJ2-2; TRBD1 aligns across 7 bases. The length of the CDR3 is 16 residues. V was clipped by 1 base and J by 2 bases; unmatched bases: 5. The germline CDR1 and CDR2 sequences are SGHTS and YDEGEE. CDR3 nucleotide sequence: TGTGCCAGCAGCTTGTTCGGGACAGTTAACACCGGGGAGCTGTTTTTT. This sequence encodes CASSLFGTVNTGELFF.

The rearrangement joins TRBV14 to TRBJ1-1; D remains ambiguous. Germline V gene lookup returns CDR1 SGHDN and CDR2 FVKESK. The CDR3 runs to 13 residues. V was cut by 7 bases and J by 3 bases, with 12 bases left in between. CDR3 sequence (DNA): TGTGCCAGCAATGACGGGTGGGACACTGAAGCTTTCTTT. Protein sequence: CASNDGWDTEAFF.

In this sample, this clone turned up a few times. V usage is TRBV5-4 and J usage is TRBJ2-4, with D possibly TRBD2 on 5 matching bases. Deletions cut 0 bases from V and 2 bases from J, with 6 bases between. The CDR3 totals 14 residues. Germline loops: CDR1 SGHNT, CDR2 YYREEE (reference sequence). CDR3 nucleotides: TGTGCCAGCAGCTTGGGAGGGTCCAAAAACATTCAGTACTTC. Encoded protein: CASSLGGSKNIQYF.

The V call is TRBV6-5, the J call TRBJ2-2; D perhaps matches TRBD1 (5 bases). V was clipped by 6 bases and J by 4 bases, with 9 bases between them. The CDR3 runs 13 residues. Per germline, CDR1 MNHEY and CDR2 SVGAGI. The CDR3 loop is CASRIQATGELFF. The CDR3 DNA is TGTGCCAGCAGGATACAGGCCACCGGGGAGCTGTTTTTT.

The chain employs TRBV2 and TRBJ2-4; perhaps TRBD2 as D (6 bases). The length of the CDR3 is 14 residues. V lost 0 bases, J lost 8 bases, and 11 bases lay in between. CDR1 is SNHLY, CDR2 FYNNEI, per germline. CDR3 sequence reads: CASSEAEGKDIQYF. Here the CDR3 DNA reads TGTGCCAGCAGTGAAGCGGAGGGAAAGGACATTCAGTACTTC.

This chain uses TRBV5-1 with TRBJ2-5, with a weak D call TRBD1 (6 bases). CDR3 length: 16 residues. Trimming left V 4 bases short and J 0 bases short, with 16 bases between. Per the germline V gene, CDR1 is SGHRS and CDR2 is YFSETQ. CDR3 nucleotides: TGCGCCAGCAGCCCCTATCACAGGGAGTACCAAGAGACCCAGTACTTC. Its translation: CASSPYHREYQETQYF.

The chain uses TRBV14 and TRBJ2-7; TRBD1 matches at 9 bases. With 4 bases clipped from V and 4 bases from J, the junction kept 5 bases outside the gene matches. The germline gives CDR1 SGHDN, CDR2 FVKESK. The CDR3 is 14 residues long. The CDR3 DNA follows: TGTGCCAGCAGCCCACAGGGGGCGCGGTACGAGCAGTACTTC. The encoded protein is CASSPQGARYEQYF.